The rows below give T cell receptor beta chains drawn from one sample of a study of T-cell memory formation after mild COVID-19. From the 5' RACE reads, TCRdb called clonotypes with MiXCR, one entry per CDR3 protein. The sample lists 450,000 to 650,000 distinct CDR3 sequences, about a fifth seen once, with under 8.5% in the top ten. The material sequenced was PBMCs or a T cell subset sorted from them (not recorded which). These TCRs come from an adult woman who had mild COVID-19 (a few samples of this study predate the infection). Cell type and time point are not known. The CDR3 runs from the conserved cysteine through the conserved F or W. A D gene is named only where the DNA matches it firmly. Only some rows state a clone size, as once, few, many or a class for expanded clones.

cdr3_length d_call clone_size j_call v_call cdr3_nt cdr3_aa
13 - - TRBJ1-6 TRBV12-3/TRBV12-4 TGTGCCAGCAGTCTACAGTCCTCCTCACCCCTCCACTTT CASSLQSSSPLHF
15 TRBD1 - TRBJ2-1 TRBV28 TGTGCCAGCAGTGTCCCTCAGGGGGCGGGCAATGAGCAGTTCTTC CASSVPQGAGNEQFF
18 TRBD2 - TRBJ2-3 TRBV27 TGTGCCAGCAGTTTAGGGACTAGCGGTTCACCTAGCACAGATACGCAGTATTTT CASSLGTSGSPSTDTQYF
18 TRBD2 - TRBJ2-1 TRBV4-3 TGCGCCAGCAGCCTAAGAGATCCCGGGACTAGCTCATACAATGAGCAGTTCTTC CASSLRDPGTSSYNEQFF
15 TRBD1 - TRBJ2-7 TRBV7-8 TGTGCCAGCAGCTACCATAGGGGGCGCCCCTACGAGCAGTACTTC CASSYHRGRPYEQYF
15 - few TRBJ1-5 TRBV20-1 TGCAGTGCTACCCGGGACGGAGGCTTCAATCAGCCCCAGCATTTT CSATRDGGFNQPQHF
13 - - TRBJ1-4 TRBV20-1 TGCAGTGCTAGAGGAGGAGTGTATGAAAAACTGTTTTTT CSARGGVYEKLFF
14 TRBD1 few TRBJ1-1 TRBV6-6 TGTGCCAGCAGGGGCGACAGGGTAGAAACTGAAGCTTTCTTT CASRGDRVETEAFF
17 - - TRBJ2-5 TRBV10-3 TGTGCCATCAGTGAAGATGGGGGAGCGTGGCGGAAAGAGACCCAGTACTTC CAISEDGGAWRKETQYF
13 TRBD2 - TRBJ2-1 TRBV5-1 TGCGCCAGCAGCTTAGGCGGGGGTTGGGAGCAGTTCTTC CASSLGGGWEQFF
20 - - TRBJ2-5 TRBV7-9 TGTGCCAGCAGCTTGGGGACCTCCGGGCCAGAGAAACCCGAAAAAGAGACCCAGTACTTC CASSLGTSGPEKPEKETQYF
13 TRBD1 once TRBJ2-7 TRBV19 TGTGCCAGCTGGGACAGTTCAAGCTACGAGCAGTACTTC CASWDSSSYEQYF
16 - few TRBJ2-4 TRBV10-3 TGTGCCATCAGCGACCTGGACACCCCAGGCAAAAACATTCAGTACTTC CAISDLDTPGKNIQYF
14 TRBD1 - TRBJ1-1 TRBV5-1 TGCGCCAGCAGCCCGGGGGACAGCTGGGTGGAAGCTTTCTTT CASSPGDSWVEAFF
14 - - TRBJ1-1 TRBV12-3/TRBV12-4 TGTGCCAGCGGGAAACAGGGTTTGGTCACTGAAGCTTTCTTT CASGKQGLVTEAFF
15 - few TRBJ2-3 TRBV24-1 TGTGCCACCAGTGATTTAGCTACTAGCACAGATACGCAGTATTTT CATSDLATSTDTQYF
15 TRBD1 - TRBJ2-7 TRBV7-9 TGTGCCAGCAGCATGATCCGGGACAGGTCCTACGAGCAGTACTTC CASSMIRDRSYEQYF
15 TRBD2 - TRBJ2-1 TRBV20-1 TGCAGTGCTAGAGCGGCGGGGGGTAACTACAATGAGCAGTTCTTC CSARAAGGNYNEQFF
13 - - TRBJ1-1 TRBV7-9 TGTGCCAGCAGCCATGGGGCAGCTGACGAAGCTTTCTTT CASSHGAADEAFF
17 - few TRBJ2-3 TRBV14 TGTGCCAGCAGCCAAGATATAGACACTACCCGCACAGATACGCAGTATTTT CASSQDIDTTRTDTQYF
13 - - TRBJ1-1 TRBV7-9 TGTGCCAGCAGCTTTGGGACGGAGACTGAAGCTTTCTTT CASSFGTETEAFF